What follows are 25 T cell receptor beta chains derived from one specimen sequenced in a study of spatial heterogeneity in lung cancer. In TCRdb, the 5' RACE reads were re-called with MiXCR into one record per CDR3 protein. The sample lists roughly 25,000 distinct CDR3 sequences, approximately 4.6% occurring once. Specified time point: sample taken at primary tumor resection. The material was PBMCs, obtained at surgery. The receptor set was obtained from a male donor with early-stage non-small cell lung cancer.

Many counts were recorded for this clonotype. The CDR3 DNA sequence: TGTGCCAGCAGCCGAAGGACTAGCGGGAAGTACCAAGAGACCCAGTACTTC. Translated, it gives CASSRRTSGKYQETQYF. The chain employs TRBV5-6 and TRBJ2-5; 12 bases align to TRBD2. This CDR3 region has 17 residues. The germline V gene has CDR1 SGHDT and CDR2 YYEEEE. Trimming at V came to 4 bases and at J to 0 bases, leaving 7 bases not matched to a gene. Looking up the rest from reference TRBV5-6 and TRBJ2-5 gives the full variable domain: DAGVTQSPTHLIKTRGQQVTLRCSPKSGHDTVSWYQQALGQGPQFIFQYYEEEERQRGNFPDRFSGHQFPNYSSELNVNALLLGDSALYLCASSRRTSGKYQETQYFGPGTRLLVL.

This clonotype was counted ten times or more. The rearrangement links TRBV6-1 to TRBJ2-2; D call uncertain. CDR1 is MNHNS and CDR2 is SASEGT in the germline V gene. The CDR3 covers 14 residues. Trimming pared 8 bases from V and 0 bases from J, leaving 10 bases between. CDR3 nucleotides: TGTGCCAGCGTTTTCAGCGCGAACACCGGGGAGCTGTTTTTT. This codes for CASVFSANTGELFF.

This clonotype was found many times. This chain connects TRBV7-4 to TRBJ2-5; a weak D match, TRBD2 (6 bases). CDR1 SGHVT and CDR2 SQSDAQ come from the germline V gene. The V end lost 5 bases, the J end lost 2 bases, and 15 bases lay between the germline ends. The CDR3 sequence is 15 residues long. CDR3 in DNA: TGTGCCAGCAGCCAACCGACGGGACTGCAAGAGACCCAGTACTTC. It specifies CASSQPTGLQETQYF.

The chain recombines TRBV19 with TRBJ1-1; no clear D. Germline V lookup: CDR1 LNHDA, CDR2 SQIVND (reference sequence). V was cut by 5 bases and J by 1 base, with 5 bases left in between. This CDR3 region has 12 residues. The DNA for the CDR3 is TGTGCCAGTAGTTTTCCGAACACTGAAGCTTTCTTT. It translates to CASSFPNTEAFF.

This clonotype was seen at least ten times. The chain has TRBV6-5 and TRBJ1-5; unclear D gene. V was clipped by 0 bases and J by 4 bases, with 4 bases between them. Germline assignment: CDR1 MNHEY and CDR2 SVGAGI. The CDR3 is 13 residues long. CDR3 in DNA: TGTGCCAGCAGTTACTCCAAAAATCAGCCCCAGCATTTT. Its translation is CASSYSKNQPQHF.

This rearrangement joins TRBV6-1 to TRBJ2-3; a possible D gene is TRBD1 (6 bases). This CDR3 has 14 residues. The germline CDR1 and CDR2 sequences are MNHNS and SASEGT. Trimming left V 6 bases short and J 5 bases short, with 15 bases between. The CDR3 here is CASRPGHGVDTQYF. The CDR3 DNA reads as TGTGCCAGCAGGCCGGGACACGGGGTAGATACGCAGTATTTT.

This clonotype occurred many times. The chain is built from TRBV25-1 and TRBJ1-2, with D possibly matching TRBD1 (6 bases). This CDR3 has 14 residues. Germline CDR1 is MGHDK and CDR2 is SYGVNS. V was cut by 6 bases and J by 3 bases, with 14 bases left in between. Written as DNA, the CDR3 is TGTGCCAGCAGGGGGGTAGGGGGTGACTATGGCTACACCTTC. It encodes CASRGVGGDYGYTF.

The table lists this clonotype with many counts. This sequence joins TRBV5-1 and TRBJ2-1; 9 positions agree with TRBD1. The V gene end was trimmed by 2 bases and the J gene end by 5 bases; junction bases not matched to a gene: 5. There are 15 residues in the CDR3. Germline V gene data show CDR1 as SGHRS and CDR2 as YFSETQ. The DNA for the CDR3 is TGCGCCAGCAGCTTACAGGGGGCTCCCGACAATGAGCAGTTCTTC. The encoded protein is CASSLQGAPDNEQFF.

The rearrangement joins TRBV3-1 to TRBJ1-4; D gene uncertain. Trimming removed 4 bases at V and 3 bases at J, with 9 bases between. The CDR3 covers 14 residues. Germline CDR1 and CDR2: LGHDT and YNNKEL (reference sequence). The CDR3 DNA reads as TGTGCCAGCAGCCCTAGTGAGGCTAATGAAAAACTGTTTTTT. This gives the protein CASSPSEANEKLFF.

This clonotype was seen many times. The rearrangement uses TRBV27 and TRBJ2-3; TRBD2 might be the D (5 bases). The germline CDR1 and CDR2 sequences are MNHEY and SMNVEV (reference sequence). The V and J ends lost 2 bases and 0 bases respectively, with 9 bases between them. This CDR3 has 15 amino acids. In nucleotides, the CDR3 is TGTGCCAGCAGTTTACGGCGGACTAGCACAGATACGCAGTATTTT. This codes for CASSLRRTSTDTQYF.

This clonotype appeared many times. CDR3 residues: CASSLAQQNQPQHF. The CDR3, as DNA: TGTGCCAGCAGTCTGGCCCAGCAAAATCAGCCCCAGCATTTT. The chain recombines TRBV28 with TRBJ1-5; no clear D gene. V gave up 5 bases and J gave up 4 bases, with 12 bases separating them. The CDR3 covers 14 residues. Germline assignment: CDR1 MDHEN and CDR2 SYDVKM.

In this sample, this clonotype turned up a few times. CDR3 sequence reads: CASSSPPGGSGEQYF. CDR3 sequence (DNA): TGTGCCAGCAGTTCTCCCCCGGGGGGCTCGGGAGAGCAGTACTTC. This chain uses TRBV28 with TRBJ2-7; maybe TRBD2 (7 bases). Deletions cut 4 bases from V and 7 bases from J, with 20 bases between. CDR1 is MDHEN, CDR2 SYDVKM, per germline. The CDR3 totals 15 residues.

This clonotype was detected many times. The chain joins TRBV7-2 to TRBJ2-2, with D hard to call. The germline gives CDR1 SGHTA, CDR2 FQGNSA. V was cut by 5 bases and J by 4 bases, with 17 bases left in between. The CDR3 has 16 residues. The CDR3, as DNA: TGTGCCAGCAGCAACTCGGCCGCCCCTGGCACCGGGGAGCTGTTTTTT. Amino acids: CASSNSAAPGTGELFF.

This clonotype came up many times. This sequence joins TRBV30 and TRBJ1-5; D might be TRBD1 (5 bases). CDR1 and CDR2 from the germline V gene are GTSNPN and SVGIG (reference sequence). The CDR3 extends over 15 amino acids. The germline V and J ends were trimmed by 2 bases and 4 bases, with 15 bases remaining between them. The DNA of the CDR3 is TGTGCCTGGAGTCGCGCGTTAGACAGTAATCAGCCCCAGCATTTT. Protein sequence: CAWSRALDSNQPQHF. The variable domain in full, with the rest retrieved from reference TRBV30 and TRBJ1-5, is SQTIHQWPATLVQPVGSPLSLECTVEGTSNPNLYWYRQAAGRGLQLLFYSVGIGQISSEVPQNLSASRPQDRQFILSSKKLLLSDSGFYLCAWSRALDSNQPQHFGDGTRLSIL.

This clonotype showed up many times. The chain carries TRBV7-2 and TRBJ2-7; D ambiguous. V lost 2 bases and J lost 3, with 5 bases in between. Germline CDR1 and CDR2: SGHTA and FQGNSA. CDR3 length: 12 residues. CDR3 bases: TGTGCCAGCAGCTTATTTGGCTACGAGCAGTACTTC. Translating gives CASSLFGYEQYF.

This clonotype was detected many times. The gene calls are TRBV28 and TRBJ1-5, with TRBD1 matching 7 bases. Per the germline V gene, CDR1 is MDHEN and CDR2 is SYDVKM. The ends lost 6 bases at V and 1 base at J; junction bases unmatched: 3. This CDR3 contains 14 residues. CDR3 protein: CASSPGQSNQPQHF. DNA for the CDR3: TGTGCCAGCAGCCCGGGACAGAGCAATCAGCCCCAGCATTTT.

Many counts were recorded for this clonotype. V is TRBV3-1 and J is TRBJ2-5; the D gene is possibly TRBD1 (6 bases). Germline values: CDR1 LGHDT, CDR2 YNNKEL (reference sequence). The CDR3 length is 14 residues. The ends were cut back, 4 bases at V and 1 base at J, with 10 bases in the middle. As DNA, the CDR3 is TGTGCCAGCAGCCCCGGACAGACCCAAGAGACCCAGTACTTC. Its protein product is CASSPGQTQETQYF.

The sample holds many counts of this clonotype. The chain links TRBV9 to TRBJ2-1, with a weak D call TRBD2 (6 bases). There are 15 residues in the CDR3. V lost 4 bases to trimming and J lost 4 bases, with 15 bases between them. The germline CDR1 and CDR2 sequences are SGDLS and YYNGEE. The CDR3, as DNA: TGTGCCAGCAGCCGGAGGGCCGGGATATACAATGAGCAGTTCTTC. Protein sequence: CASSRRAGIYNEQFF.

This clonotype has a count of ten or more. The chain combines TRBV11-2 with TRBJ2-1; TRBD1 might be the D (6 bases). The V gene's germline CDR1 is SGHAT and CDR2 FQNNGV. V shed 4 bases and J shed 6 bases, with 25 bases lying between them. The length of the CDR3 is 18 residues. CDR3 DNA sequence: TGTGCCAGCAGCTCAAGCACAGGGATGGTTTCGCGACTCAATGAGCAGTTCTTC. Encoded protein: CASSSSTGMVSRLNEQFF. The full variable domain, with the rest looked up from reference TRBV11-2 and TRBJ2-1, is EAGVAQSPRYKIIEKRQSVAFWCNPISGHATLYWYQQILGQGPKLLIQFQNNGVVDDSQLPKDRFSAERLKGVDSTLKIQPAKLEDSAVYLCASSSSTGMVSRLNEQFFGPGTRLTVL.

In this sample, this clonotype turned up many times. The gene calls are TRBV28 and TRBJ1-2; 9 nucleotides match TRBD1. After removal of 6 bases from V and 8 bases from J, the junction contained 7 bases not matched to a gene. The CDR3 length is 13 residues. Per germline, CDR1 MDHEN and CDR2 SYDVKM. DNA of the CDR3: TGTGCCAGCAGGCTGACAGGGGGGAGCGGCTACACCTTC. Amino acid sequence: CASRLTGGSGYTF.

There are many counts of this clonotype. CDR3 protein: CASSYSPNTIGEQFF. The CDR3 coding sequence is TGTGCCAGCAGCTATTCGCCTAATACGATTGGTGAGCAGTTCTTC. The chain joins TRBV11-2 to TRBJ2-1; D is unclear. The CDR3 has 15 residues. Trimming removed 4 bases from V and 9 bases from J, with 19 bases in between. Per germline, CDR1 SGHAT and CDR2 FQNNGV.

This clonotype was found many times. The DNA for the CDR3 is TGCAGTGCAGAACCGGGACAGGGCTACGAGCAGTACTTC. Its protein product is CSAEPGQGYEQYF. This chain connects TRBV20-1 to TRBJ2-7, with 9 bases that match TRBD1. The CDR3 covers 13 residues. J lost 3 bases, V lost 6 bases, and 6 bases had no gene match. CDR1 is DFQATT, CDR2 SNEGSKA, per germline (reference sequence).

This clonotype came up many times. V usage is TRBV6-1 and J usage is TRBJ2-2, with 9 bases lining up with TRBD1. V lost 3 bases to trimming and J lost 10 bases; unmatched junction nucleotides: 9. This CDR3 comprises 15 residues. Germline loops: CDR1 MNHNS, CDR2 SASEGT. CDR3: CASSDLTGGREELFF. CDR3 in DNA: TGTGCCAGCAGTGACCTGACAGGGGGTAGGGAGGAGCTGTTTTTT.

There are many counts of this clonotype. The CDR3 nucleotides read TGTGCCAGCAGTTACTCCGGGACCGTGAATGAAAAACTGTTTTTT. This sequence encodes CASSYSGTVNEKLFF. This chain connects TRBV6-5 to TRBJ1-4; D is perhaps TRBD1 (5 bases). Germline V CDR1 and CDR2: MNHEY, SVGAGI. V dropped 0 bases and J dropped 5 bases, with 10 bases sitting between them. The CDR3 consists of 15 residues.

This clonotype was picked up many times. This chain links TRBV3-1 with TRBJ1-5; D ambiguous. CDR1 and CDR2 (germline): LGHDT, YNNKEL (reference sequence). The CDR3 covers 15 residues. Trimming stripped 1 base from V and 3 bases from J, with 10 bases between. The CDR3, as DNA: TGTGCCAGCAGCCAAGGGTTACAGATCAATCAGCCCCAGCATTTT. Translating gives CASSQGLQINQPQHF.